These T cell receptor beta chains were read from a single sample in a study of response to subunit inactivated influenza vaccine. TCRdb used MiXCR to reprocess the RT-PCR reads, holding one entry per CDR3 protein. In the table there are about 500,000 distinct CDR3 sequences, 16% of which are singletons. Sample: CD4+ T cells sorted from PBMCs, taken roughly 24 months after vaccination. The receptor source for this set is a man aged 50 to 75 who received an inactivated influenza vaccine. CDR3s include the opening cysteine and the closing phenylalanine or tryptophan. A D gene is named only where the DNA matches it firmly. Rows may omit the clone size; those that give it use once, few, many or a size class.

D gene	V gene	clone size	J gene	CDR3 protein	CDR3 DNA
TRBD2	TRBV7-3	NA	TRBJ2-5	CASSQRGLAGETQYF	TGTGCCAGCAGCCAAAGGGGACTAGCGGGAGAGACCCAGTACTTC
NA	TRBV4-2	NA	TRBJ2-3	CASSQDPTYTQYF	TGTGCCAGCAGCCAAGATCCCACATATACGCAGTATTTT
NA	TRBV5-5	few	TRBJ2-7	CASSPPLEYEQYF	TGTGCCAGCAGCCCCCCCCTCGAGTACGAGCAGTACTTC
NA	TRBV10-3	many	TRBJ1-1	CAIGSGRHTEAFF	TGTGCCATAGGGTCGGGGCGACACACTGAAGCTTTCTTT
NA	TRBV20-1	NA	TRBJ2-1	CSARVAVINEQFF	TGCAGTGCTAGAGTGGCGGTAATAAATGAGCAGTTCTTC
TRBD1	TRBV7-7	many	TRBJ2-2	CASSPDRGHGELFF	TGTGCTAGCAGCCCAGACAGGGGGCACGGGGAGCTGTTTTTT
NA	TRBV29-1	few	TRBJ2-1	CSVPLPGLSYNEQFF	TGCAGCGTCCCCCTCCCAGGGTTGTCCTACAATGAGCAGTTCTTC
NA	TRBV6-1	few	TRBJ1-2	CASKPVGSANYGYTF	TGTGCCAGCAAGCCGGTGGGCAGTGCTAACTATGGCTACACCTTC
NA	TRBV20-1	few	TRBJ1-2	CSASILNYGYTF	TGCAGTGCTAGCATCCTGAACTATGGCTACACCTTC
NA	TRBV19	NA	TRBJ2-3	CASSPGPPVNTQYF	TGTGCCAGTAGTCCCGGACCCCCTGTGAATACGCAGTATTTT
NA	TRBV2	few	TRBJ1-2	CASRADPRGGYTF	TGTGCCAGCAGAGCTGATCCTCGGGGAGGCTACACCTTC
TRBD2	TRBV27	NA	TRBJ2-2	CASRPGLAAAGELFF	TGTGCCAGCAGGCCGGGACTAGCGGCGGCCGGGGAGCTGTTTTTT
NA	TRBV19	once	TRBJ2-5	CASSPGFGETQYF	TGTGCCAGTAGTCCGGGATTTGGAGAGACCCAGTACTTC
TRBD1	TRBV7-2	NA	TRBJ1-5	CASSLAAGTGPNQPQHF	TGTGCCAGCAGCTTAGCAGCCGGGACAGGGCCCAATCAGCCCCAGCATTTT
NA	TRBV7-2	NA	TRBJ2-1	CASGRFSSYNEQFF	TGTGCCAGCGGACGGTTTAGCTCCTACAATGAGCAGTTCTTC
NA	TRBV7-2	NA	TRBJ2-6	CATAPLPGANVLTF	TGTGCCACCGCGCCCCTACCCGGGGCCAACGTCCTGACTTTC
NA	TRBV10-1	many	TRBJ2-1	CASSPSGAGMRNEQFF	TGCGCCAGCAGCCCCTCGGGGGCAGGGATGAGAAATGAGCAGTTCTTC
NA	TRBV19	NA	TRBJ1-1	CASSATVVVTEAFF	TGTGCCAGTAGTGCGACTGTGGTCGTCACTGAAGCTTTCTTT
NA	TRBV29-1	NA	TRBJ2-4	CSVGGGAMDIQYF	TGCAGCGTTGGGGGGGGGGCAATGGACATTCAGTACTTC
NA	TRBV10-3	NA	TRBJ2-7	CAISESNGATNYEQYF	TGTGCCATCAGTGAGTCGAACGGCGCAACGAACTACGAGCAGTACTTC
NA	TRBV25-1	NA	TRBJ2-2	CASRTGPNTGELFF	TGTGCCAGCAGAACAGGGCCGAACACCGGGGAGCTGTTTTTT
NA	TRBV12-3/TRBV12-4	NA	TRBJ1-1	CASSLDTARHEAFF	TGTGCCAGCAGTTTAGACACCGCACGCCATGAAGCTTTCTTT
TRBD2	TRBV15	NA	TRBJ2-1	CATSRASGSSYNEQFF	TGTGCCACCAGCAGAGCTAGCGGGAGCTCCTACAATGAGCAGTTCTTC
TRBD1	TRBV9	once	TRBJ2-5	CASSPQGESQETQYF	TGTGCCAGCAGCCCTCAGGGGGAGTCCCAAGAGACCCAGTACTTC
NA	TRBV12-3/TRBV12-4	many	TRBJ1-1	CASSPTGNTEAFF	TGTGCCAGCAGCCCGACAGGGAACACTGAAGCTTTCTTT
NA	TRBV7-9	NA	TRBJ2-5	CASVKQRETQYF	TGTGCCAGCGTAAAACAGAGGGAGACCCAGTACTTC
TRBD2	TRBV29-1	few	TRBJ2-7	CSVPRQGRIAGGPHEQYF	TGCAGCGTGCCGAGACAAGGGCGCATTGCGGGAGGGCCACACGAGCAGTACTTC
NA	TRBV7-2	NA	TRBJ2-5	CASSLAVYRQETQYF	TGTGCCAGCAGCTTAGCGGTGTACAGGCAAGAGACCCAGTACTTC
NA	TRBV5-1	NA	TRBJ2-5	CASSLARDGIGETQYF	TGCGCCAGCAGCTTGGCTCGGGATGGCATAGGGGAGACCCAGTACTTC
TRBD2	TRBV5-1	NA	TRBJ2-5	CASSFSSGTRTETQYF	TGCGCCAGCAGCTTTTCATCTGGGACTAGAACGGAGACCCAGTACTTC
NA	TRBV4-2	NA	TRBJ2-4	CASSQDLQGSKNIQYF	TGTGCCAGCAGCCAAGATCTGCAGGGGAGCAAAAACATTCAGTACTTC
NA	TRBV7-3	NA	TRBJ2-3	CASSSSLSGTDTQYF	TGTGCCAGCAGCTCATCCTTAAGTGGCACAGATACGCAGTATTTT
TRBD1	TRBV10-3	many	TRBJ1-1	CAIRQGNTEAFF	TGTGCCATTAGACAGGGGAACACTGAAGCTTTCTTT
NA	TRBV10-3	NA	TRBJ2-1	CAISGWVSRGDEQFF	TGTGCCATATCGGGGTGGGTATCCAGGGGAGATGAGCAGTTCTTC
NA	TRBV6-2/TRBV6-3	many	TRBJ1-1	CASSAWGTTEAFF	TGTGCCAGCAGTGCGTGGGGGACCACTGAAGCTTTCTTT
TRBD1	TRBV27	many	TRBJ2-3	CASSLSPGGRDTQYF	TGTGCCAGCAGTTTATCACCAGGGGGCCGTGATACGCAGTATTTT
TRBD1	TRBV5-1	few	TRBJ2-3	CASSRWTGTDTQYF	TGCGCCAGCAGCAGGTGGACAGGGACAGATACGCAGTATTTT
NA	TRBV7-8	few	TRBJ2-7	CASSLVNSARFSYEQYF	TGTGCCAGCAGCTTAGTCAATAGCGCTCGCTTTTCCTACGAGCAGTACTTC
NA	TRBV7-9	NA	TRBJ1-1	CASSLAGANEAFF	TGTGCCAGCAGCTTAGCAGGGGCTAATGAAGCTTTCTTT
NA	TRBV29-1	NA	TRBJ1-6	CSVAGDINSPLHF	TGCAGCGTTGCCGGGGATATTAATTCACCCCTCCACTTT
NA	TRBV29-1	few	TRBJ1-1	CSGTAAEAFF	TGCAGCGGGACAGCGGCTGAAGCTTTCTTT
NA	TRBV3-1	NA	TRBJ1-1	CASSPDGKNTEAFF	TGTGCCAGCAGCCCGGACGGTAAGAACACTGAAGCTTTCTTT
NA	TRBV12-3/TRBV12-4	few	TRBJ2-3	CASSLERLSGTDTQYF	TGTGCCAGCAGTTTAGAAAGACTCTCCGGCACAGATACGCAGTATTTT
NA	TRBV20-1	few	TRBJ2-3	CSASVAGKGTDTQYF	TGCAGTGCTAGCGTTGCGGGAAAAGGCACAGATACGCAGTATTTT
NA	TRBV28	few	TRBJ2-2	CASKRDTNTGELFF	TGTGCCAGCAAGCGGGACACGAACACCGGGGAGCTGTTTTTT
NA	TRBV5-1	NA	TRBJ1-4	CASRQEDEKLFF	TGCGCCAGCAGGCAGGAAGATGAAAAACTGTTTTTT